These 32 T cell receptor beta chains originate from one sample sequenced in a study of blood T cells in healthy people across ages. A second PCR of 7 to 11 cycles used a sample-barcoded 5' primer and a J-beta primer mix. Using its own MiXCR run on the 5' RACE reads, TCRdb lists one record per CDR3 protein. The data contain about 640,000 distinct CDR3 sequences, around two fifths of them singletons. The sequencing input was blood. Source of these receptors: a man older than 75 in good health.

This chain links TRBV27 with TRBJ2-1; D is ambiguous. Germline CDR1 and CDR2: MNHEY and SMNVEV (reference sequence). This CDR3 comprises 13 residues. The ends were cut back, 6 bases at V and 13 bases at J, with 19 bases in the middle. The CDR3 protein is CASRASLGETQFF. The CDR3, as DNA: TGTGCCAGCAGAGCCAGTTTAGGAGAGACCCAGTTCTTC.

The chain links TRBV6-2 or TRBV6-3 to TRBJ2-3, with 9 bases identical to TRBD1. CDR1 and CDR2 from the germline V gene are MNHEY and SVGEGT. V lost 6 bases, J lost 4 bases, and 8 bases stayed unmatched. The CDR3 contains 15 residues. The CDR3, as DNA: TGTGCCAGCAGCTATATTACAGGGGGCTCAGATACGCAGTATTTT. Translated: CASSYITGGSDTQYF.

This clonotype was detected only a few times. The V gene is TRBV7-2, the J gene TRBJ2-1, with D possibly being TRBD1 (7 bases). CDR3 length: 13 residues. V shed 4 bases and J shed 12 bases, with 16 bases lying between them. The germline gives CDR1 SGHTA, CDR2 FQGNSA. The CDR3 DNA sequence: TGTGCCAGCAGCTCGGGACTCTCAGGGGGGCAGTTCTTC. It specifies CASSSGLSGGQFF. Filled out from reference TRBV7-2 and TRBJ2-1, the complete variable domain reads GAGVSQSPSNKVTEKGKDVELRCDPISGHTALYWYRQSLGQGLEFLIYFQGNSAPDKSGLPSDRFSAERTGGSVSTLTIQRTQQEDSAVYLCASSSGLSGGQFFGPGTRLTVL.

V is TRBV27 and J is TRBJ2-7; 7 bases fit TRBD1. The J call may not be correct, given that the DNA end is closer to TRBJ2-5. Germline V gene lookup returns CDR1 MNHEY and CDR2 SMNVEV (reference sequence). The CDR3 runs 16 residues. The DNA for the CDR3 is TGTGCCAGCAGTTTACAACCCACGACAGGGCCAGAGACCCAGTACTTC. This translates into CASSLQPTTGPETQYF.

This chain links TRBV20-1 with TRBJ2-3, with D maybe TRBD2 (6 bases). The V and J ends lost 8 bases and 6 bases respectively, with 18 bases between them. The CDR3 is made up of 13 amino acids. Germline V lookup: CDR1 DFQATT, CDR2 SNEGSKA (reference sequence). The CDR3 nucleotides read TGCAGTCCCTCGGAGGGAGCTCGGGATACGCAGTATTTT. Residues: CSPSEGARDTQYF.

This clonotype has a handful of counts. CDR3 DNA sequence: TGTGCCAGTGCACGACAGGGGAACACCGGGGAGCTGTTTTTT. Amino acid sequence: CASARQGNTGELFF. The chain couples TRBV2 to TRBJ2-2; 7 nucleotides line up with TRBD1. V was pared by 9 bases and J by 1 base, with 5 bases of the junction left unmatched. This CDR3 is built from 14 residues. Germline CDR1 SNHLY, CDR2 FYNNEI.

Concerning this clonotype itself: A much larger clone lies one base from this, so it may be a read error. V gene TRBV6-1 combines with J gene TRBJ1-5; tentatively, D is TRBD1 (5 bases). CDR1 and CDR2 (germline): MNHNS, SASEGT. Trimming took 2 bases from V and 2 from J, leaving 16 bases between them. CDR3 length: 17 residues. The CDR3 protein is CASSEPGTRRGNQPQHF. The DNA for the CDR3 is TGTGCCAGCAGTGAACCCGGGACCCGTAGGGGCAATCAGCCCCAGCATTTT.

The chain is built from TRBV9 and TRBJ2-3; TRBD2 matches at 7 bases. Germline CDR1 is SGDLS and CDR2 is YYNGEE. This CDR3 contains 17 residues. The junction had 13 bases not matched to a gene; V was cut back by 4 bases and J by 2 bases. The DNA of the CDR3 is TGTGCCAGCAGCTCCGGGGCTAGCGGTCCCCTCACAGATACGCAGTATTTT. This codes for CASSSGASGPLTDTQYF.

Only a few counts were recorded for this clonotype. This chain uses TRBV7-7 with TRBJ2-5; TRBD1 matches at 8 bases. J lost 4 bases, V lost 5 bases, and 15 bases had no gene match. CDR1 is SSHAT, CDR2 FNYEAQ, per germline (reference sequence). The CDR3 covers 17 residues. The CDR3 loop is CASSPERRDRGGETQYF. The CDR3 nucleotides are TGTGCCAGCAGCCCAGAAAGACGTGACAGGGGCGGAGAGACCCAGTACTTC.

This clonotype occurred once. The CDR3 nucleotides are TGTGCCAGCAGCTCGGGACGAGCGGGGCGGTGGGTTGAGCAGTTCTTC. Translated, it gives CASSSGRAGRWVEQFF. The chain couples TRBV7-2 to TRBJ2-1; 7 nucleotides match TRBD2. CDR3 size: 16 residues. Losses at the gene ends were 4 bases for V and 9 bases for J; bases not matched to a gene: 15. The germline CDR1 and CDR2 sequences are SGHTA and FQGNSA.

This clonotype has only a few counts. This chain joins TRBV6-4 and TRBJ2-5; D gene ambiguous. V dropped 2 bases and J dropped 11 bases, with 21 bases sitting between them. The CDR3 length is 15 residues. The germline V gene encodes CDR1 MRHNA and CDR2 SNTAGT. Here the CDR3 reads CASSDPLLGGGEQYF. CDR3 nucleotides: TGTGCCAGCAGTGACCCTTTGCTAGGTGGCGGTGAGCAGTACTTC.

This chain connects TRBV30 to TRBJ2-1; D tentatively reads TRBD1 or TRBD2 (5 bases each). CDR1 and CDR2 from the germline V gene are GTSNPN and SVGIG (reference sequence). The CDR3 extends over 13 amino acids. V lost 2 bases, J lost 15 bases, and 20 bases lay in between. The CDR3 DNA sequence: TGTGCCTGGAGTAGGGGACCAAACATCGCCGTGTTCTTC. Residues: CAWSRGPNIAVFF.

This clonotype has only a few counts. This chain connects TRBV5-6 to TRBJ2-7; D is undetermined. The germline V and J ends were trimmed by 4 bases and 3 bases, with 17 bases remaining between them. This CDR3 region has 15 residues. Germline lookup yields CDR1 SGHDT and CDR2 YYEEEE. The CDR3 loop reads CASSPQWGTYYEQYF. CDR3 DNA sequence: TGTGCCAGCAGCCCCCAGTGGGGTACCTACTACGAGCAGTACTTC.

The V call is TRBV4-1, the J call TRBJ2-5; perhaps TRBD2 as D (6 bases). The germline V gene encodes CDR1 MGHRA and CDR2 YSYEKL. The CDR3 contains 15 residues. The V end lost 4 bases, the J end lost 11 bases, and 23 bases lay between the germline ends. The CDR3 region is CASSPNGVTTREQYF. Here the CDR3 DNA reads TGCGCCAGCAGCCCCAATGGGGTGACGACTCGGGAGCAGTACTTC.

This clonotype was detected a few times. The V call is TRBV9, the J call TRBJ1-2, with TRBD1 as a possible D gene (6 bases). Trimming shortened V by 0 bases and J by 4 bases, and 16 bases separated the two germline ends. This CDR3 is built from 16 residues. Germline loops: CDR1 SGDLS, CDR2 YYNGEE. In DNA, the CDR3 is TGTGCCAGCAGCGTAGCCCCACAGGGAACTATCTATGGCTACACCTTC. Protein: CASSVAPQGTIYGYTF.

The gene calls are TRBV28 and TRBJ1-2, with 8 bases lining up with TRBD1. Looked up from germline, CDR1 is MDHEN and CDR2 is SYDVKM. V was pared by 3 bases and J by 8 bases, with 8 bases of the junction left unmatched. The CDR3 length is 14 residues. The DNA of the CDR3 is TGTGCCAGCAGTTTCCGGGACAGGCATCCGGGCTACACCTTC. Translated, it gives CASSFRDRHPGYTF.

In its sample, this clonotype was seen a few times. The chain couples TRBV11-2 to TRBJ2-6; D is unclear. Trimming took 0 bases from V and 0 from J, leaving 9 bases between them. The CDR3 covers 17 residues. CDR1 is SGHAT and CDR2 is FQNNGV in the germline V gene. The CDR3, as DNA: TGTGCCAGCAGCTTAGATTCTCGGTTCTCTGGGGCCAACGTCCTGACTTTC. Residues: CASSLDSRFSGANVLTF.

This clonotype was observed a few times. The rearrangement uses TRBV5-1 and TRBJ2-3; TRBD2 agrees at 11 bases. Trimming cost V 0 bases and J 2 bases; bases outside gene matches: 5. Germline CDR1 SGHRS, CDR2 YFSETQ. The CDR3 contains 17 residues. The CDR3 nucleotides read TGCGCCAGCAGCTTGGGCCTAGCGGGAGGTCCCACAGATACGCAGTATTTT. Amino acids: CASSLGLAGGPTDTQYF.

This chain uses TRBV14 with TRBJ1-1; D not resolved. With 0 bases removed from V and 4 bases from J, the gap between germline ends came to 9 bases. The CDR3 covers 14 residues. Germline V gene data show CDR1 as SGHDN and CDR2 as FVKESK. Here the CDR3 reads CASSQDSGVTEAFF. The CDR3 nucleotides read TGTGCCAGCAGCCAAGATTCCGGGGTCACTGAAGCTTTCTTT. The full variable domain, with the rest looked up from reference TRBV14 and TRBJ1-1, is EAGVTQFPSHSVIEKGQTVTLRCDPISGHDNLYWYRRVMGKEIKFLLHFVKESKQDESGMPNNRFLAERTGGTYSTLKVQPAELEDSGVYFCASSQDSGVTEAFFGQGTRLTVV.

The chain joins TRBV6-1 to TRBJ2-3; D unresolved. V dropped 3 bases and J dropped 2 bases, with 9 bases sitting between them. CDR1 and CDR2 from the germline V gene are MNHNS and SASEGT. CDR3 size: 14 residues. The CDR3 region has the DNA TGTGCCAGCAGTGATTCCAGACACACAGATACGCAGTATTTT. It codes for CASSDSRHTDTQYF.

The genes are TRBV7-2 and TRBJ2-3, with 8 bases fitting TRBD1. Germline CDR1 is SGHTA and CDR2 is FQGNSA. V was clipped by 4 bases and J by 6 bases; unmatched bases: 3. CDR3 length equals 13 residues. The CDR3 coding sequence is TGTGCCAGCAGCTCGACAGGGGAGGATACGCAGTATTTT. This gives the protein CASSSTGEDTQYF.

The chain combines TRBV5-1 with TRBJ2-1; 9 bases agree with TRBD2. Germline assignment: CDR1 SGHRS and CDR2 YFSETQ. Losses at the gene ends were 3 bases for V and 4 bases for J; bases not matched to a gene: 11. CDR3 length equals 17 residues. CDR3 amino acids: CASSSNWAGGPYNEQFF. CDR3 DNA: TGCGCCAGCAGCTCCAATTGGGCGGGAGGGCCTTACAATGAGCAGTTCTTC.

The V call is TRBV20-1, the J call TRBJ2-7; D unclear. Germline values: CDR1 DFQATT, CDR2 SNEGSKA (reference sequence). The CDR3 has 12 amino acids. V dropped 3 bases and J dropped 0 bases, with 6 bases sitting between them. The CDR3 reads CSASNPSYEQYF. CDR3 sequence (DNA): TGCAGTGCTAGCAATCCCTCCTACGAGCAGTACTTC.

The V gene is TRBV4-2, the J gene TRBJ2-3; TRBD1 agrees at 8 bases. V lost 5 bases, J lost 2 bases, and 6 bases stayed unmatched. The germline gives CDR1 LGHNA, CDR2 YNFKEQ. The CDR3 sequence is 15 residues long. The CDR3 bases are TGTGCCAGCAGCATTAAGACAGGGGTCACAGATACGCAGTATTTT. Residues: CASSIKTGVTDTQYF.

The chain couples TRBV2 to TRBJ2-3; TRBD2 matches 7 bases. The CDR3 is 15 amino acids. In germline, CDR1 is SNHLY, CDR2 FYNNEI. The V segment lost 3 bases and the J segment 4 bases; nucleotides outside the gene matches: 7. The CDR3 sequence is CASSDPGGVADTQYF. The CDR3, as DNA: TGTGCCAGCAGTGATCCTGGGGGGGTCGCAGATACGCAGTATTTT. The whole variable domain, filled in from reference TRBV2 and TRBJ2-3, reads EPEVTQTPSHQVTQMGQEVILRCVPISNHLYFYWYRQILGQKVEFLVSFYNNEISEKSEIFDDQFSVERPDGSNFTLKIRSTKLEDSAMYFCASSDPGGVADTQYFGPGTRLTVL.

Of note for this clonotype: Possible read error: a much larger clone is one base away. The chain recombines TRBV7-2 with TRBJ2-3; D call uncertain. This CDR3 comprises 15 residues. V was pared by 5 bases and J by 2 bases, with 14 bases between. Germline loops: CDR1 SGHTA, CDR2 FQGNSA. CDR3 amino acids: CASSLTCHPTDTQYF. CDR3 bases: TGTGCCAGCAGCCTCACCTGTCACCCCACAGATACGCAGTATTTT.

V and J are TRBV10-1 and TRBJ2-7, with 8 bases aligning to TRBD2. Germline CDR1 WNHNN, CDR2 SYGVQD (reference sequence). This CDR3 has 12 amino acids. Trimming at V came to 6 bases and at J to 6 bases, leaving 4 bases not matched to a gene. DNA for the CDR3: TGCGCCAGCAGAGACACTAGCGGCGAGCAGTACTTC. Residues: CASRDTSGEQYF.

The V call is TRBV24-1, the J call TRBJ2-3; 13 positions agree with TRBD2. This CDR3 is 15 amino acids long. J lost 5 bases, V lost 7 bases, and 5 bases had no gene match. CDR1 and CDR2 (germline): KGHDR, SFDVKD. The CDR3 loop is CATSGLAGEKDTQYF. CDR3 sequence (DNA): TGTGCCACCAGCGGACTAGCGGGGGAAAAAGATACGCAGTATTTT.

This clonotype has more than one count but fewer than ten. The chain joins TRBV27 to TRBJ1-4; possible D gene TRBD1, 6 bases. With 3 bases removed from V and 4 bases from J, the gap between germline ends came to 9 bases. Germline V gene sequence: CDR1 MNHEY, CDR2 SMNVEV (reference sequence). The CDR3 loop spans 14 amino acids. DNA for the CDR3: TGTGCCAGCAGTTTTAGGGGACATAATGAAAAACTGTTTTTT. The encoded protein is CASSFRGHNEKLFF.

V is TRBV11-2 and J is TRBJ2-3; 8 nucleotides match TRBD2. This CDR3 comprises 16 residues. J lost 5 bases, V lost 0 bases, and 7 bases had no gene match. In germline, CDR1 is SGHAT, CDR2 FQNNGV. The chain's CDR3 is CASSLDLAGGQDTQYF. The CDR3 nucleotides read TGTGCCAGCAGCTTAGATCTCGCGGGGGGACAAGATACGCAGTATTTT.

This rearrangement joins TRBV28 to TRBJ1-4; unclear D gene. The V and J ends lost 5 bases and 4 bases respectively, with 11 bases between them. Germline-derived CDR1 and CDR2 are MDHEN and SYDVKM. This CDR3 has 14 residues. CDR3 sequence reads: CASSVGGVNEKLFF. The CDR3 nucleotides are TGTGCCAGCAGTGTAGGCGGGGTTAATGAAAAACTGTTTTTT.

The chain couples TRBV10-1 to TRBJ2-3, with D possibly called TRBD1 or TRBD2 (5 bases each). Germline V gene sequence: CDR1 WNHNN, CDR2 SYGVQD (reference sequence). The ends were cut back, 10 bases at V and 1 base at J, with 12 bases in the middle. The CDR3 length is 13 residues. This CDR3 is CATGEGGTDTQYF. As DNA, the CDR3 is TGCGCCACCGGGGAAGGGGGCACAGATACGCAGTATTTT.